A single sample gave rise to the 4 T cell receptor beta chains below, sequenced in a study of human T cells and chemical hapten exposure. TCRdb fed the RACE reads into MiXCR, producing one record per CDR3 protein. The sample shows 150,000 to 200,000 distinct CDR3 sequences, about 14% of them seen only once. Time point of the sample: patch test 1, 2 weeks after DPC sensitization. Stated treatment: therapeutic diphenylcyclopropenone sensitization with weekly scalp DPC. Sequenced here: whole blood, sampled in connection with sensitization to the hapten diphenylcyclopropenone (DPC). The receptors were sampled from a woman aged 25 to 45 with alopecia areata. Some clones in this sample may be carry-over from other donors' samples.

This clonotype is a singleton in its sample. In DNA form, the CDR3 reads TGTGCCAGCAGTCTACAAGTAGATACGCAGTATTTT. Protein product: CASSLQVDTQYF. V gene TRBV28 combines with J gene TRBJ2-3; no clear D gene. The CDR3 length is 12 residues. In germline, CDR1 is MDHEN, CDR2 SYDVKM. V was pared by 5 bases and J by 5 bases, with 8 bases between.

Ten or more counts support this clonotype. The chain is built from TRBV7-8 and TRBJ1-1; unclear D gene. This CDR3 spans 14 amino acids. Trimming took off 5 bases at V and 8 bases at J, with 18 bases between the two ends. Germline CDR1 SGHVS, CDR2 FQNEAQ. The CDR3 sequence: CASSTQSSPGEAFF. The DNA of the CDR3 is TGTGCCAGCAGCACCCAATCATCCCCGGGAGAAGCTTTCTTT.

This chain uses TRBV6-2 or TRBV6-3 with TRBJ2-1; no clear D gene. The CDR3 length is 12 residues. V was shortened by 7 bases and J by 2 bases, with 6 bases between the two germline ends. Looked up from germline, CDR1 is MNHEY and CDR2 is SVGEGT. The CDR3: CASKEAYNEQFF. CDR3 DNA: TGTGCCAGCAAAGAGGCCTACAATGAGCAGTTCTTC.

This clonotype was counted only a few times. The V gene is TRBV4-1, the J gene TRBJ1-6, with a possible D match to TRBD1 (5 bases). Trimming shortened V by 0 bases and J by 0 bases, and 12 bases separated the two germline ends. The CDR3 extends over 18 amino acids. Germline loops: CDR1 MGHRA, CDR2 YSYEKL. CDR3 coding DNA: TGCGCCAGCAGCCAAGATTACGGGGGAAACTCCTATAATTCACCCCTCCACTTT. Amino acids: CASSQDYGGNSYNSPLHF.